This T cell receptor beta chain is drawn from a study of beta chain features in type 1 diabetes. Study overall: Healthy donors and patients showed comparable age, gender and cell yields. Whole-study findings and limits: In every one of the four CD4+ subsets, TCRB CDR3s were moderately but significantly shorter in Type 1 diabetes patients. The naive, central memory and Treg TCRB repertoires looked more alike in patients than they did in healthy donors.

As concerns this clone: The target antigen is unknown.

CDR3 length: 15 amino acids. V lost 2 bases and J lost 5, with 10 bases in between. Germline V gives CDR1 SGHTA, CDR2 FQGTGA. One heparinised draw, averaging about 110 mL, was taken per donor. Sequenced material consisted of expressed TCRB transcripts (all of the isolated RNA was reverse transcribed). The protocol was immunoSEQ multiplex PCR, while the TCRdb copy is restricted to in-frame clones and leaves out a portion. This table has hundreds of thousands of clones, 15% to 18% appearing once. The source material was naive CD4+ T cells from blood. The J gene is TRBJ2-6, the V gene TRBV7-3; D may match TRBD1 or TRBD2 (5 bases each). The clonotype was recovered from a man between 18 and 29 years old in good health. The CDR3: CASSLVGARANVLTF. The DNA of the CDR3 is TGTGCCAGCAGCTTAGTCGGGGCTCGGGCCAACGTCCTGACTTTC.